This note documents a single T cell receptor (beta chain) sequence. What it recognizes is unknown. Measured with immunoSEQ multiplex PCR; TCRdb has only the in-frame clones, and not every one. The data contain 150,000 or so clones, around nine tenths of them singletons. The data derive from a study of T cell responses to AZD1222 COVID-19 vaccine. Study-level findings and limits: Only after the peak T cell response were repertoires sampled. Close to half of all spike-specific TCRs reportedly target regions of the variants that are unmutated. Dominant at 160-218 and 743-854, vaccine-associated CD4 TCRs also spanned spike. Females made up more of the donors, who were largely white British, and clonal diversity may have come out too low.

The clonotype was recovered from an adult in good health. This sample comprised peripheral blood, obtained on day 0 of AZD1222 vaccination.

The chain's CDR3 is CASSTYGTLGGSPLHF. As DNA, the CDR3 is TGTGCCAGTAGTACCTACGGGACCCTCGGGGGTTCACCCCTCCACTTT. The chain uses TRBV19 and TRBJ1-6; TRBD1 is a possible D gene (5 bases). The CDR3 sequence is 16 residues long. CDR1 and CDR2 from the germline V gene are LNHDA and SQIVND (reference sequence). Trimming shortened V by 4 bases and J by 9 bases, and 19 bases separated the two germline ends.